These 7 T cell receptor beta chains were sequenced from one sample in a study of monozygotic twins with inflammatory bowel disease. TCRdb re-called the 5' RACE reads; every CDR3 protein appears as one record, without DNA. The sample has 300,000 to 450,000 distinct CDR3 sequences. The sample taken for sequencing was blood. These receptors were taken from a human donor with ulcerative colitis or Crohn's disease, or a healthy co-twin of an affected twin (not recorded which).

CDR3 protein: CASSLGSGTYGYTF. This chain uses TRBV27 with TRBJ1-2. CDR1 is MNHEY, CDR2 SMNVEV, per germline (reference sequence). The CDR3 loop spans 14 amino acids.

CDR3 sequence reads: CASRPPGTSGGARNEQFF. V and J are TRBV6-2 or TRBV6-3 and TRBJ2-1; TCRdb names TRBD2, which stays unverified in the absence of DNA. This CDR3 spans 18 amino acids. Germline-derived CDR1 and CDR2 are MNHEY and SVGEGT.

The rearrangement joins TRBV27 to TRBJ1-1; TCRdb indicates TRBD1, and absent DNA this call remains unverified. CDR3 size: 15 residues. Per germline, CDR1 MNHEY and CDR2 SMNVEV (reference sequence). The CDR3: CASSPRDRVSPEAFF.

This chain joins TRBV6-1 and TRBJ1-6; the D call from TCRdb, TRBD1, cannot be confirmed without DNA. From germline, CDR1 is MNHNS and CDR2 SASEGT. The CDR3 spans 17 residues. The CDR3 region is CASSEIGGSGRRSPLHF.

The CDR3 sequence is CASSFETWNGELFF. This sequence joins TRBV5-1 and TRBJ2-2. The CDR3 has 14 amino acids. The germline V gene has CDR1 SGHRS and CDR2 YFSETQ.

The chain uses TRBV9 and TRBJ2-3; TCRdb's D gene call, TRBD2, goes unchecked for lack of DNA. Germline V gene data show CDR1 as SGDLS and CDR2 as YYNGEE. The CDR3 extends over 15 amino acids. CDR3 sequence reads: CASSVGLADTSTQYF.

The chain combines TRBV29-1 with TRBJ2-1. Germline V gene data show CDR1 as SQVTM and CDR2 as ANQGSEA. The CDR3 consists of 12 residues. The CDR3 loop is CSTSYGHNEQFF.